These 15 T cell receptor beta chains were all obtained from the same sample, sequenced in a study of blood T cell repertoires in COVID-19. Using immunoSEQ multiplex PCR, the repertoire was profiled, and TCRdb retains in-frame clones only, with some absent. The repertoire has approximately 150,000 clones, about 92% of them found once; the top ten carry over 15%. Sequenced sample: peripheral blood. These receptors were collected from a man in his sixties with active or convalescent COVID-19.

The chain combines TRBV11-3 with TRBJ2-7; the D gene is possibly TRBD1 (6 bases). Germline CDR1 and CDR2: SGHNT and YENEEA. The V gene lost 0 bases and the J gene lost 4 bases, with 7 bases spanning the gap. This CDR3 is built from 13 residues. This CDR3 reads CASSLDQGYEQYF. DNA for the CDR3: TGTGCCAGCAGCTTAGATCAGGGGTACGAGCAGTACTTC.

Only one count was recorded for this clone. The rearrangement joins TRBV25-1 to TRBJ2-1; D is unclear. The CDR3 length is 14 residues. V shed 1 base and J shed 4 bases, with 8 bases lying between them. Per the germline V gene, CDR1 is MGHDK and CDR2 is SYGVNS. The CDR3 protein is CASSESTEYNEQFF. For the CDR3, the DNA is TGTGCCAGCAGTGAATCAACAGAATACAATGAGCAGTTCTTC. The variable domain in full, with the rest retrieved from reference TRBV25-1 and TRBJ2-1, is EADIYQTPRYLVIGTGKKITLECSQTMGHDKMYWYQQDPGMELHLIHYSYGVNSTEKGDLSSESTVSRIRTEHFPLTLESARPSHTSQYLCASSESTEYNEQFFGPGTRLTVL.

As DNA, the CDR3 is TGTGCCAGCAGCTTACTAGCGGGCTACAATGAGCAGTTCTTC. This encodes CASSLLAGYNEQFF. The J gene is TRBJ2-1, the V gene TRBV7-9, with 8 bases matching TRBD2. V trimming: 2 bases; J trimming: 3 bases; junction bases outside the gene matches: 0. Germline loops: CDR1 SEHNR, CDR2 FQNEAQ (reference sequence). This CDR3 region has 14 residues.

The CDR3 loop is CASSPAKLAGVINEQFF. The CDR3 DNA sequence: TGTGCCAGCAGTCCAGCGAAACTAGCGGGAGTCATCAATGAGCAGTTCTTC. The rearrangement uses TRBV27 and TRBJ2-1; 11 bases are shared with TRBD2. The CDR3 is 17 amino acids. V gave up 5 bases and J gave up 6 bases; unmatched junction bases: 12. Per the germline V gene, CDR1 is MNHEY and CDR2 is SMNVEV (reference sequence).

The chain carries TRBV15 and TRBJ1-1; 8 nucleotides line up with TRBD1. Germline V gene data show CDR1 as LNHNV and CDR2 as YYDKDF (reference sequence). V dropped 7 bases and J dropped 2; count of bases not matched to a gene: 6. The CDR3 consists of 14 residues. The CDR3 region is CATNPGQGNTEAFF. The CDR3 nucleotides read TGTGCCACCAACCCAGGACAGGGAAACACTGAAGCTTTCTTT.

The rearrangement uses TRBV10-1 and TRBJ1-1, with unresolved D. The ends were cut back, 0 bases at V and 0 bases at J, with 8 bases in the middle. CDR3 length equals 15 residues. Germline V lookup: CDR1 WNHNN, CDR2 SYGVQD (reference sequence). CDR3: CASSESMGVNTEAFF. The CDR3 coding sequence is TGCGCCAGCAGTGAGTCTATGGGAGTGAACACTGAAGCTTTCTTT.

The rearrangement links TRBV27 to TRBJ2-7; TRBD2 matches 16 bases. V lost 0 bases and J lost 3; bases outside the gene matches: 14. The germline V gene has CDR1 MNHEY and CDR2 SMNVEV (reference sequence). The CDR3 is 21 residues long. DNA for the CDR3: TGTGCCAGCAGTTTATCGGGATACCCGGGACTAGCGGGAGGGCCAATCTACGAGCAGTACTTC. Its protein is CASSLSGYPGLAGGPIYEQYF.

This chain connects TRBV7-9 to TRBJ2-3, with D perhaps TRBD1 (6 bases). The CDR3 has 16 residues. Trimming stripped 0 bases from V and 2 bases from J, with 12 bases between. Germline V lookup: CDR1 SEHNR, CDR2 FQNEAQ (reference sequence). Here the CDR3 reads CASSLAVQGITDTQYF. CDR3 coding DNA: TGTGCCAGCAGCTTAGCAGTCCAGGGGATCACAGATACGCAGTATTTT.

The J gene is TRBJ2-2, the V gene TRBV11-2; D possibly corresponds to TRBD1 (6 bases). Trimming took off 5 bases at V and 5 bases at J, with 18 bases between the two ends. This CDR3 is built from 16 residues. From germline, CDR1 is SGHAT and CDR2 FQNNGV. The CDR3 DNA reads as TGTGCCAGCAGCCGAGTGGGGGCAGGATGGACCGGGGAGCTGTTTTTT. Its protein is CASSRVGAGWTGELFF.

This chain joins TRBV5-1 and TRBJ2-1; TRBD1 is a possible D gene (6 bases). The CDR3 is 15 amino acids. Germline loops: CDR1 SGHRS, CDR2 YFSETQ. V was shortened by 4 bases and J by 8 bases, with 19 bases between the two germline ends. CDR3 coding DNA: TGCGCCAGCAGCGCGGTCAGGGGTTTTGAGCATGAGCAGTTCTTC. Translated, it gives CASSAVRGFEHEQFF.

The chain recombines TRBV6-2 or TRBV6-3 with TRBJ2-7, with TRBD2 as a possible D gene (6 bases). Germline assignment: CDR1 MNHEY and CDR2 SVGEGT. V was clipped by 2 bases and J by 4 bases, with 15 bases between them. This CDR3 spans 15 amino acids. The CDR3 loop is CASSYPTRGGYEQYF. CDR3 in DNA: TGTGCCAGCAGTTACCCGACTAGGGGTGGTTACGAGCAGTACTTC.

This chain connects TRBV7-9 to TRBJ1-3; 8 nucleotides match TRBD1. The trim removed 5 bases at V and 0 bases at J, leaving 12 bases unmatched. Germline V lookup: CDR1 SEHNR, CDR2 FQNEAQ (reference sequence). The CDR3 loop spans 18 amino acids. The CDR3 nucleotides read TGTGCCAGCAGCCCCAACGACAGGGGCCCTCTCTCTGGAAACACCATATATTTT. Protein: CASSPNDRGPLSGNTIYF.

This CDR3 is CASSYQGSYGYTF. Here the CDR3 DNA reads TGTGCCAGCAGTTACCAGGGCAGCTATGGCTACACCTTC. The chain employs TRBV6-5 and TRBJ1-2; possible D gene TRBD1, 5 bases. The germline V gene encodes CDR1 MNHEY and CDR2 SVGAGI. The CDR3 consists of 13 residues. Trimming left V 2 bases short and J 4 bases short, with 8 bases between.

The V gene is TRBV10-3, the J gene TRBJ2-2, with TRBD1 matching 8 bases. There are 16 residues in the CDR3. CDR1 is ENHRY, CDR2 SYGVKD, per germline. The junction had 7 bases not matched to a gene; V was cut back by 6 bases and J by 1 base. CDR3 coding DNA: TGTGCCATCAGGCCCGGACAGGGTCGGAACACCGGGGAGCTGTTTTTT. It is translated as CAIRPGQGRNTGELFF.

This clone was picked up one time. The gene calls are TRBV27 and TRBJ1-2, with 8 bases identical to TRBD1. Losses at the gene ends were 11 bases for V and 8 bases for J; bases not matched to a gene: 10. CDR1 is MNHEY and CDR2 is SMNVEV in the germline V gene (reference sequence). There are 12 residues in the CDR3. Here the CDR3 reads CAASGQGGGYTF. The DNA for the CDR3 is TGTGCCGCCTCAGGACAGGGAGGGGGCTACACCTTC.